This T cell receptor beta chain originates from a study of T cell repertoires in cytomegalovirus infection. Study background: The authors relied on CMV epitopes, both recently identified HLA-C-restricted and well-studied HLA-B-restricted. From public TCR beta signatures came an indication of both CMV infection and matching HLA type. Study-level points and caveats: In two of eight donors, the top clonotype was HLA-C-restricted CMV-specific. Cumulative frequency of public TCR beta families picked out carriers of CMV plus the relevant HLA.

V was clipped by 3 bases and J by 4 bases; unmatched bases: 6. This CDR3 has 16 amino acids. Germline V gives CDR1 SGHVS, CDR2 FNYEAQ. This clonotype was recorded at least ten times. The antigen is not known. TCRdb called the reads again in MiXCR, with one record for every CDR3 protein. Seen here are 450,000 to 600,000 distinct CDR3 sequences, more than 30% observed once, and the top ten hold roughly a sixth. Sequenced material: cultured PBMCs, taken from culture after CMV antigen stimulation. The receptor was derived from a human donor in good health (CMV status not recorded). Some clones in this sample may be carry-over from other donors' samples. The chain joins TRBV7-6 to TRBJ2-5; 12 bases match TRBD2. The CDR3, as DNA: TGTGCCAGCAGCTTGTCTAGCGGGAGGGCCGGAGAGACCCAGTACTTC. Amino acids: CASSLSSGRAGETQYF.